The clone carrying this T cell receptor beta chain has ten or more counts. CDR1 and CDR2 (germline): ENHRY, SYGVKD. The CDR3 covers 15 residues. V lost 0 bases and J lost 9, with 12 bases in between. This entry comes from a study of response to subunit inactivated influenza vaccine. TCRdb recomputed calls from the RT-PCR reads with MiXCR, one row per CDR3 protein. The sample includes fewer than 200,000 distinct CDR3 sequences, about 10% of them seen just once. The sequencing used non-naive T cells sorted from PBMCs, collected on the day of vaccination. The chain has TRBV10-3 and TRBJ1-6; tentatively, D is TRBD1 (6 bases). This TCR derives from a man in his forties or fifties who received an inactivated influenza vaccine. The CDR3 region is CAISESTGRGSPLHF. The CDR3 DNA reads TGTGCCATCAGTGAGTCGACAGGCAGGGGTTCACCCCTCCACTTT.